Sequencing of this TCR beta chain was carried out in a study of blood T cell repertoires in COVID-19. About the study: PBMCs, B-cell-depleted T cells, or T cells were the source of the cDNA or gDNA that made up the material.

The CDR3 has 16 residues. Trimming removed 7 bases at V and 3 bases at J, with 20 bases between. Germline V gives CDR1 WNHNN, CDR2 SYGVQD (reference sequence). In the original analysis: From reference gene primer amplification, estimates of nucleated cell counts were derived. Assay: immunoSEQ multiplex PCR; the TCRdb copy retains only in-frame clones and omits some. That table supplies the V and J calls and clone size; D and trimming were determined from the DNA. Among 250,000 or so clones listed, over 90% were seen once. Patients from Seattle were sampled longitudinally, starting during active infection.

Sequencing input: peripheral blood. The receptor was derived from a man under 40 with COVID-19, enrolled during active disease. The chain recombines TRBV10-1 with TRBJ2-3, with D perhaps matching TRBD2 (6 bases). The CDR3: CASILRGRGMTDTQYF. The CDR3 region has the DNA TGCGCCAGCATTCTTAGAGGGCGGGGAATGACAGATACGCAGTATTTT.